This T cell receptor (beta chain) was identified during a study of CD8 T cells in Susac syndrome (dated by TCRdb to 2018 to 2020). For context, the study as a whole: Of the Susac syndrome patients who were sequenced, roughly eight were in clinical remission while six had clinically active disease. Whether CD8+ T cell activation and differentiation in Susac syndrome was antigen driven was tested using repertoire sequencing. At the time of blood withdrawal, Susac syndrome patients were either therapy-naive, taking corticosteroids (with some also receiving IVIg), or on IVIg alone. CD8+ T cell repertoire clonality was compared between some 13 healthy donors, some 14 Susac syndrome patients and 15 multiple sclerosis patients. Here is what the overall study found, with its caveats: In the total CD8+ and CD8+ TEMRA repertoires, about 16 and five Susac-specific public clones, respectively, were identified. The number of individuals in the TCR sequencing and HLA analysis was recognized as being relatively small. Clonal expansion was observed in Susac syndrome CD8+ repertoires, with the highest expansion in CD8+ TEMRA cells and greater expansion in clinically active than in remitting patients.

Peripheral blood CD8+ and CD4+ T cells from healthy donors, Susac syndrome patients and multiple sclerosis patients were profiled using high-throughput TCR beta sequencing. The Susac syndrome patients fulfilled recently defined diagnostic criteria for definite or probable disease. CD8+ TEMRA cells were enriched by FACS, while bulk CD8+ and CD4+ T cells were purified by magnetic negative isolation. Blood was collected in EDTA tubes and processed within 24 hours, with PBMCs isolated through density gradient centrifugation. PBMCs intended for TCR sequencing were cryopreserved in liquid nitrogen and were subsequently thawed in a 37 degrees C water bath. Purity of sorted or isolated CD4+, CD8+ and CD8+ TEMRA cells was at least 90%. With respect to this clonotype: No cognate antigen has been identified for it. No qualities accompany the bases; no much larger clone lies one base away.

RNA was extracted using the RNeasy kit, and roughly 0.5 to 1 microgram was reverse transcribed with random hexamers. TCR beta CDR3 regions were amplified with the immunoSEQ multiplex PCR assay covering 54 Vbeta and 13 Jbeta segments. To correct PCR amplification bias, a synthetic template baseline was used for both primer optimization and computational correction. In the authors' own workflow: Reads were annotated to V, D and J genes according to IMGT and were analyzed with immunoSEQ Analyzer, with only productive sequences retained. To calculate clonality, Shannon entropy was normalized by log2 of the number of productive unique sequences and then subtracted from one. For each patient and control, public and private clones were evaluated within the 100 most prevalent clones. Clones were defined as Susac-specific when absent from the healthy and MS cohorts, from over a thousand published viral clones and from other ImmuneACCESS disease sequences. TCRdb redid the processing of the public reads, applying fastp at Q25 and MiXCR, and retained in-frame beta chains. Each entry is one CDR3 protein sequence, shown with its most common DNA and genes. The V and J calls reflect TCRdb's pipeline rather than the authors' work. The sample table shows about 110,000 distinct CDR3 sequences, and approximately 93% are seen once. The top ten clonotypes cover about 0.41% of the sample.

From the germline V gene, CDR1 is SGHTA and CDR2 is FQGNSA. The V and J ends are trimmed by 5 bases and 6 bases, leaving 23 bases between them. Taken from cysteine to phenylalanine, the CDR3 has 16 residues. Just the 48-base CDR3 DNA is kept, in frame starting at base 1. The chain is assembled from TRBV7-2 and TRBJ2-7; there is no confident call for the D gene. The TCR originated in a human donor with Susac syndrome. The sequencing sample was made of CD8+ T cells from PBMCs. The bases are TGTGCCAGCAGCGCGGCTCAGCAATCCTCCCTACCCGAGCAGTACTTC. It codes for CASSAAQQSSLPEQYF.